Below, one TCR beta chain is given with its context. Its cognate antigen is unknown. Other DNA variants within this sample encode the same CDR3. The sample belongs to a study of shared clonotypes between healthy human individuals. The overall study: The plates for each donor numbered three CD4 naive, three CD4 memory, two CD8 naive and one CD8 memory. Study findings and constraints: On the whole, naive subsets had larger estimated richness than memory subsets had. The study drew on few donors, limiting represented genetic and exposure-history diversity. The naive CD4 repertoires of several donors were compared, and around 4.9% of clonotypes were shared.

Some clones are missing from TCRdb's copy, which holds only in-frame ones; the method was immunoSEQ multiplex PCR. Of some 2.3 million clones listed, approximately 95% are singletons. Germline CDR1 and CDR2: SNHLY and FYNNEI. Trimming took off 8 bases at V and 2 bases at J, with 12 bases between the two ends. The length of the CDR3 is 13 residues. The chain joins TRBV2 to TRBJ1-1, with D perhaps matching TRBD1 (6 bases). This TCR was sampled from a man younger than 35 in good health. Some clones in this sample may be carry-over from other donors' samples. The sequenced sample consisted of naive CD4+ T cells from PBMCs. Subset: CD45RA+ positively selected. The CDR3 loop reads CASSSQGNTEAFF. The DNA for the CDR3 is TGTGCCAGCTCTTCACAGGGTAACACTGAAGCTTTCTTT.